Listed here are 9 T cell receptor beta chains from one sample, sequenced in a study of technical replicates of blood from a few donors. Measured with immunoSEQ multiplex PCR; TCRdb has only the in-frame clones, and not every one. The repertoire holds about 70,000 clones, roughly 96% seen once, with 0.2% to 0.25% in the top ten. The source material was T cells isolated from PBMCs. All receptors derive from a human donor in good health.

The rearrangement joins TRBV2 to TRBJ2-5; the match to TRBD1 covers 10 bases. The germline gives CDR1 SNHLY, CDR2 FYNNEI. The CDR3 sequence is 15 residues long. With V trimmed by 10 bases and J by 4 bases, 12 bases remained unmatched. CDR3 protein: CAIDRGRSLRETQYF. CDR3 sequence (DNA): TGTGCCATAGACAGGGGGCGCTCACTTAGAGAGACCCAGTACTTC.

V usage is TRBV15 and J usage is TRBJ2-1; possible D gene TRBD2, 6 bases. CDR1 is LNHNV, CDR2 YYDKDF, per germline (reference sequence). This CDR3 has 14 amino acids. Trimming removed 5 bases at V and 4 bases at J, with 12 bases between. The CDR3 sequence: CATSAGTGYNEQFF. CDR3 bases: TGTGCCACCAGCGCGGGAACGGGGTACAATGAGCAGTTCTTC. The full variable domain, its missing parts supplied by reference TRBV15 and TRBJ2-1, is DAMVIQNPRYQVTQFGKPVTLSCSQTLNHNVMYWYQQKSSQAPKLLFHYYDKDFNNEADTPDNFQSRRPNTSFCFLDIRSPGLGDTAMYLCATSAGTGYNEQFFGPGTRLTVL.

This chain links TRBV29-1 with TRBJ2-3; 8 bases map to TRBD2. CDR3 size: 14 residues. V dropped 8 bases and J dropped 4; count of bases not matched to a gene: 11. The germline V gene has CDR1 SQVTM and CDR2 ANQGSEA. CDR3 protein: CSPRLVAGSDTQYF. The CDR3 coding sequence is TGCAGCCCCCGTTTGGTAGCGGGATCAGATACGCAGTATTTT.

The CDR3 protein is CASSLTPRDVSGEAFF. In nucleotides, the CDR3 is TGCGCCAGCAGCTTAACGCCGCGTGATGTAAGCGGCGAAGCTTTCTTT. The V and J genes are TRBV5-1 and TRBJ1-1, with D unclear. The CDR3 runs to 16 residues. Trimming shortened V by 2 bases and J by 8 bases, and 22 bases separated the two germline ends. The germline V gene has CDR1 SGHRS and CDR2 YFSETQ.

The chain joins TRBV5-1 to TRBJ2-3; weak D call: TRBD2 (5 bases). The CDR3 runs to 15 residues. Germline lookup yields CDR1 SGHRS and CDR2 YFSETQ. Trimming pared 0 bases from V and 3 bases from J, leaving 11 bases between. CDR3 sequence: CASSLGNSATDTQYF. CDR3 in DNA: TGCGCCAGCAGCTTGGGTAATAGCGCAACAGATACGCAGTATTTT.

This rearrangement joins TRBV10-1 to TRBJ1-2, with TRBD1 matching 7 bases. The CDR3 loop spans 13 amino acids. The V gene's germline CDR1 is WNHNN and CDR2 SYGVQD (reference sequence). V shed 4 bases, J shed 3 bases, and the junction held 2 bases outside the gene matches. CDR3 residues: CASSVTGYYGYTF. DNA of the CDR3: TGCGCCAGCAGTGTGACAGGGTACTATGGCTACACCTTC.

The chain has TRBV11-3 and TRBJ1-1; weak D call: TRBD1 (6 bases). This CDR3 comprises 17 residues. Germline CDR1 and CDR2: SGHNT and YENEEA. V lost 7 bases and J 1 base, leaving 22 bases between the germline ends. This CDR3 is CASIAQGLGKANTEAFF. Here the CDR3 DNA reads TGTGCCAGCATTGCTCAGGGGCTCGGTAAGGCGAACACTGAAGCTTTCTTT.

This clone has only one observation. The chain employs TRBV28 and TRBJ1-1; TRBD1 agrees at 11 bases. The ends lost 1 base at V and 4 bases at J; junction bases unmatched: 8. Germline CDR1 and CDR2: MDHEN and SYDVKM. The CDR3 length is 17 residues. The CDR3 DNA sequence: TGTGCCAGCAGTTTATTTGGACAGGGGGCGCGGGGCACTGAAGCTTTCTTT. Amino acids: CASSLFGQGARGTEAFF. Filled out from reference TRBV28 and TRBJ1-1, the complete variable domain reads DVKVTQSSRYLVKRTGEKVFLECVQDMDHENMFWYRQDPGLGLRLIYFSYDVKMKEKGDIPEGYSVSREKKERFSLILESASTNQTSMYLCASSLFGQGARGTEAFFGQGTRLTVV.

This chain uses TRBV5-6 with TRBJ1-2; TRBD1 aligns across 7 bases. V was clipped by 3 bases and J by 4 bases; unmatched bases: 6. Per germline, CDR1 SGHDT and CDR2 YYEEEE. The CDR3 contains 14 residues. The CDR3 spells CASSSTGDPYGYTF. Here the CDR3 DNA reads TGTGCCAGCAGCTCTACAGGGGATCCCTATGGCTACACCTTC.